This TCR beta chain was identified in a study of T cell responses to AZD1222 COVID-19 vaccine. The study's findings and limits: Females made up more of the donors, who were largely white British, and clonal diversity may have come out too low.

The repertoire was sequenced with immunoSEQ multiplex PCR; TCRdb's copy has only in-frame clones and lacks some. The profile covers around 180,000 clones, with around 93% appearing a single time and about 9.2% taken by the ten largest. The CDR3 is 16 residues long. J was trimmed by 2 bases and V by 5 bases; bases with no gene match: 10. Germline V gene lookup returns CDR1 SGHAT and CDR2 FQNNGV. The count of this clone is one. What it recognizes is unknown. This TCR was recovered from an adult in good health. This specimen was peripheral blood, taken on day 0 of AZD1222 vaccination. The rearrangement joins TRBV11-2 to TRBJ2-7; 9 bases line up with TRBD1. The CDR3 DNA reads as TGTGCCAGCAGCGCATTGTCGGGACAGGGCCCCTACGAGCAGTACTTC. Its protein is CASSALSGQGPYEQYF.